The present entry profiles one T cell receptor (beta chain) with its context. Its antigen is not identified. The data originate from a study of post-analysis software for immune sequencing data. Study summary: There were relapsing-remitting, secondary progressive and progressive-relapsing multiple sclerosis among the disease courses included. Broader study findings: Included in a set of about five TRBV segments more frequent in patients than controls were TRBV5-6, TRBV5-1 and TRBV20-1. Under the F measure, samples that were prepared in one batch clustered strongly together.

The CDR3 has 16 residues. V lost 2 bases and J 0 bases, leaving 13 bases between the germline ends. Germline V gene sequence: CDR1 SGHTA, CDR2 FQGNSA. cDNA libraries for TCR beta contained unique molecular identifiers. TCRdb independently ran MiXCR on the PCR reads; one entry per CDR3 protein. The sample consists of roughly 170,000 distinct CDR3 sequences, about 30% of them appearing once. This chain links TRBV7-2 with TRBJ1-1; D uncertain. Sequencing was carried out using blood. This clonotype originated in a girl aged 10-17 years with multiple sclerosis. CDR3 amino acids: CASSLTRSGLNTEAFF. CDR3 nucleotide sequence: TGTGCCAGCAGCTTAACTAGGTCCGGGTTGAACACTGAAGCTTTCTTT.